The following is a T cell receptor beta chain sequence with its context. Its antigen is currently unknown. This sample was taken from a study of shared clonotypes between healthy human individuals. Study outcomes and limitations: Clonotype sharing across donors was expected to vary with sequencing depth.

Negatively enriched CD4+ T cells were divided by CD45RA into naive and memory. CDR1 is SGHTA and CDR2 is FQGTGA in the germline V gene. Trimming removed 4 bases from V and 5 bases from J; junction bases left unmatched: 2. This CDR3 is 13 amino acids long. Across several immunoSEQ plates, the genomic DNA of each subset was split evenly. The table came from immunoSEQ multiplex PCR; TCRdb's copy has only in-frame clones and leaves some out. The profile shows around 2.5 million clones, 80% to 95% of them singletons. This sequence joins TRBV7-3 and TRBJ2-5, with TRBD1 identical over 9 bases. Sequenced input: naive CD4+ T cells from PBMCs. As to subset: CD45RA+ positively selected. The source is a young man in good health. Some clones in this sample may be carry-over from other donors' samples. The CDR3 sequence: CASSWDRVETQYF. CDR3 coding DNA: TGTGCCAGCAGCTGGGACAGGGTGGAGACCCAGTACTTC.